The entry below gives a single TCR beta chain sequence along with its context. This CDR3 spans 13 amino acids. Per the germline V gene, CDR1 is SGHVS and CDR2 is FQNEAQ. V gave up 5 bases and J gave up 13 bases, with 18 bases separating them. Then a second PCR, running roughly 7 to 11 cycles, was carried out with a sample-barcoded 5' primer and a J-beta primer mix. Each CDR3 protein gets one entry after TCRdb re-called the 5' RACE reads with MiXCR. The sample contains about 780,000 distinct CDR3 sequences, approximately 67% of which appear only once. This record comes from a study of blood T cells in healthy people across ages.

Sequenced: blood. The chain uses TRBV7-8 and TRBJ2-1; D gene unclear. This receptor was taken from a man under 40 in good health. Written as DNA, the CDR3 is TGTGCCAGCAGCCCCCGGGTGGCTGAGACCCAGTTCTTC. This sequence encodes CASSPRVAETQFF.